The rows below give T cell receptor beta chains drawn from one sample of a study of T cells in Graves' hyperthyroidism and ophthalmopathy. In TCRdb, the multiplex PCR reads were re-called with MiXCR into one record per CDR3 protein. The sample holds some 500,000 distinct CDR3 sequences, roughly 14% seen once. Sequenced: blood. The receptors were sampled from a woman aged 18-35 years with Graves' hyperthyroidism. CDR3s include the opening cysteine and the closing phenylalanine or tryptophan. Where a row states a size, it is once, few, many or the class of an expanded clone; other rows omit it.

J: TRBJ2-2; V: TRBV11-2; size: NA; CDR3: CASSLGRSNTGELFF
J: TRBJ2-7; V: TRBV20-1; size: many; CDR3: CSAFLPGQGTYEQYF
J: TRBJ1-1; V: TRBV12-3/TRBV12-4; size: many; CDR3: CASSSGLNEAFF
J: TRBJ1-1; V: TRBV7-2; size: NA; CDR3: CASSLYVSWGTEAFF
J: TRBJ2-3; V: TRBV11-2; size: many; CDR3: CASSLGTAGEGDTQYF
J: TRBJ2-1; V: TRBV4-1; size: many; CDR3: CASSRSGDGNEQFF
J: TRBJ1-2; V: TRBV6-1; size: many; CDR3: CASSEAFGVVSVRGYTF
J: TRBJ2-5; V: TRBV7-9; size: NA; CDR3: CASSLVDTDEETQYF
J: TRBJ2-1; V: TRBV11-2; size: NA; CDR3: CASSSPTSNEQFF
J: TRBJ2-3; V: TRBV24-1; size: few; CDR3: CATSAGRIISTDTQYF
J: TRBJ2-7; V: TRBV5-1; size: many; CDR3: CASSSAGAAAAYEQYF
J: TRBJ1-3; V: TRBV30; size: many; CDR3: CAWSGMGTSGNTIYF
J: TRBJ2-1; V: TRBV7-3; size: few; CDR3: CATSRGQGYNEQFF
J: TRBJ1-2; V: TRBV19; size: many; CDR3: CASEDFYGYTF
J: TRBJ1-1; V: TRBV6-1; size: NA; CDR3: CASSEGGFMNTEAFF
J: TRBJ1-2; V: TRBV30; size: many; CDR3: CAWSAKGAGYYGYTF
J: TRBJ2-2; V: TRBV18; size: NA; CDR3: CASSPPTAHTGELFF
J: TRBJ1-1; V: TRBV18; size: many; CDR3: CASSAGGNSNTEAFF
J: TRBJ1-3; V: TRBV5-6; size: NA; CDR3: CASSLAGTGGNTIYF
J: TRBJ2-2; V: TRBV3-1; size: NA; CDR3: CASSQPYAGFDTGELFF
J: TRBJ2-7; V: TRBV5-1; size: many; CDR3: CASSVRGGGISYEQYF
J: TRBJ1-2; V: TRBV6-6; size: many; CDR3: CASSYSEGRVGYGYTF
J: TRBJ2-3; V: TRBV12-3/TRBV12-4; size: many; CDR3: CASTPMDGTDTQYF
J: TRBJ2-1; V: TRBV9; size: many; CDR3: CASAGGGSLAYNEQFF
J: TRBJ2-2; V: TRBV6-2/TRBV6-3; size: NA; CDR3: CASSTGGNTGELFF
J: TRBJ2-1; V: TRBV27; size: many; CDR3: CASSFPGHSNEQFF
J: TRBJ2-5; V: TRBV5-1; size: NA; CDR3: CASTLAGGGSRKETQYF
J: TRBJ1-4; V: TRBV3-1; size: many; CDR3: CASSATTNEKLFF
J: TRBJ2-5; V: TRBV6-1; size: NA; CDR3: CASKGDRGPETQYF
J: TRBJ2-3; V: TRBV7-8; size: many; CDR3: CASRFQPRGNTDTQYF
J: TRBJ2-1; V: TRBV7-2; size: many; CDR3: CASSWETSGSWQFF
J: TRBJ2-6; V: TRBV15; size: many; CDR3: CATTTGTFVAGANVLTF
J: TRBJ2-3; V: TRBV3-1; size: many; CDR3: CASSQGSDTQYF
J: TRBJ2-7; V: TRBV28; size: many; CDR3: CATDRGSRSSSYEQYF
J: TRBJ2-7; V: TRBV20-1; size: many; CDR3: CSANPGQATYEQYF
J: TRBJ2-7; V: TRBV30; size: NA; CDR3: CAWSGGGGQYF
J: TRBJ2-5; V: TRBV20-1; size: few; CDR3: CSARTSGRARETQYF
J: TRBJ2-1; V: TRBV11-3; size: NA; CDR3: CASSSNWEHYNEQFF
J: TRBJ2-1; V: TRBV6-1; size: many; CDR3: CASRRRGPNEQFF
J: TRBJ2-3; V: TRBV5-8; size: few; CDR3: CASSLAQVVTDTQYF